A selection of T cell receptor beta chains follows, all from one sample in a study of cytomegalovirus exposure and HLA in healthy donors. The table came from immunoSEQ multiplex PCR; TCRdb's copy has only in-frame clones and leaves some out. Of some 110,000 clones in the sample, around 85% were seen once. The source material was PBMCs. These receptors originate from a man aged 18 to 30 in good health and CMV-seropositive. Each CDR3 is given with its conserved first and last residue. The order of the fields is clone size, J gene, D gene, V gene, CDR3 DNA, CDR3 protein. The D gene is left open where the match is weak. The size entry is marked missing in some rows and otherwise reads once, few, many or a size class.

clone_size: .; j_call: TRBJ1-2; d_call: TRBD1; v_call: TRBV14; cdr3_nt: TGTGCCAGCAGCCAGTATCTAGCCCGGACAGGGGAAGGCTACACCTTC; cdr3_aa: CASSQYLARTGEGYTF
clone_size: .; j_call: TRBJ2-7; d_call: .; v_call: TRBV10-2; cdr3_nt: TGCGCCAGCAGTAAAGACATAAACTCCTACGAGCAGTACTTC; cdr3_aa: CASSKDINSYEQYF
clone_size: .; j_call: TRBJ1-6; d_call: .; v_call: TRBV27; cdr3_nt: TGTGCCAGCAGCCGAGGGCCAGGGGTTCATAATTCACCCCTCCACTTT; cdr3_aa: CASSRGPGVHNSPLHF
clone_size: .; j_call: TRBJ1-2; d_call: TRBD1; v_call: TRBV14; cdr3_nt: TGTGCCAGCAGCCCGGGACAGGGGGCTTATGGCTACACCTTC; cdr3_aa: CASSPGQGAYGYTF
clone_size: .; j_call: TRBJ2-1; d_call: TRBD1; v_call: TRBV18; cdr3_nt: TGTGCCAGCTCCACACTCACGGGACAGGGTTACAATGAGCAGTTCTTC; cdr3_aa: CASSTLTGQGYNEQFF
clone_size: .; j_call: TRBJ2-5; d_call: TRBD2; v_call: TRBV5-4; cdr3_nt: TGTGCCAGCAAGCTGGGGGGGACGTACCAAGAGACCCAGTACTTC; cdr3_aa: CASKLGGTYQETQYF
clone_size: .; j_call: TRBJ2-1; d_call: TRBD2; v_call: TRBV5-1; cdr3_nt: TGCGCCAGCAGGTCGACCGGGGGGATCTCCTACAATGAGCAGTTCTTC; cdr3_aa: CASRSTGGISYNEQFF
clone_size: .; j_call: TRBJ2-3; d_call: TRBD1; v_call: TRBV19; cdr3_nt: TGTGCCAGTAGTATTACAGGGGCCTCTAGCACAGATACGCAGTATTTT; cdr3_aa: CASSITGASSTDTQYF
clone_size: .; j_call: TRBJ1-5; d_call: .; v_call: TRBV19; cdr3_nt: TGTGCCAGTAGTCTTCCGACAGGCCTTAGCAATCAGCCCCAGCATTTT; cdr3_aa: CASSLPTGLSNQPQHF
clone_size: .; j_call: TRBJ2-7; d_call: .; v_call: TRBV5-6; cdr3_nt: TGTGCCAGCAGCTTGGAGGGCGAGGGCTACGAGCAGTACTTC; cdr3_aa: CASSLEGEGYEQYF
clone_size: once; j_call: TRBJ2-3; d_call: TRBD2; v_call: TRBV5-1; cdr3_nt: TGCGCCAGCAGCTTATATATACTAGCGGGGGCCACAGATACGCAGTATTTT; cdr3_aa: CASSLYILAGATDTQYF